A single sample gave rise to the 30 T cell receptor beta chains below, sequenced in a study of monozygotic twins with cystic fibrosis (dated by TCRdb to the early 2020s). Library construction relied on the immunoSEQ multiplex PCR assay. The clones in this table, taken by TCRdb from immuneACCESS, are in-frame only. Not every clone is retained; where verified, under half of the shortfall comes from an unresolved V gene, and the cause of the rest is unknown. This sample is represented by approximately 14,000 clones; approximately 90% of them were singletons. In total, the top ten clones hold approximately 0.77% of the sample. The sequenced sample consisted of blood. The receptors were gathered from a boy aged 5-17 years with cystic fibrosis.

This chain connects TRBV11-1 to TRBJ2-3, with 7 bases aligning to TRBD1. The CDR3 covers 14 residues. CDR1 SGHAT and CDR2 FQDESV come from the germline V gene (reference sequence). V trimming: 1 base; J trimming: 3 bases; junction bases outside the gene matches: 1. This CDR3 is CASSLEGATDTQYF. CDR3 bases: TGTGCCAGCAGCTTAGAGGGGGCTACAGATACGCAGTATTTT.

This clone was detected once. V usage is TRBV5-6 and J usage is TRBJ2-1; 10 positions agree with TRBD2. The ends lost 4 bases at V and 15 bases at J; junction bases unmatched: 16. CDR1 and CDR2 from the germline V gene are SGHDT and YYEEEE. The CDR3 has 15 amino acids. Written as DNA, the CDR3 is TGTGCCAGCAGCCAGGGGACTAGCGTATCCCGGCGGGGGTTCTTC. Its protein is CASSQGTSVSRRGFF. Together with reference TRBV5-6 and TRBJ2-1, the CDR3 gives the full variable domain: DAGVTQSPTHLIKTRGQQVTLRCSPKSGHDTVSWYQQALGQGPQFIFQYYEEEERQRGNFPDRFSGHQFPNYSSELNVNALLLGDSALYLCASSQGTSVSRRGFFGPGTRLTVL.

This clone was seen a handful of times. The V gene is TRBV7-3, the J gene TRBJ2-3; D is uncertain. The length of the CDR3 is 13 residues. Germline assignment: CDR1 SGHTA and CDR2 FQGTGA. Trimming pared 1 base from V and 4 bases from J, leaving 6 bases between. CDR3 DNA sequence: TGTGCCAGCAGCTTAATAGGTTCAGATACGCAGTATTTT. Amino acids: CASSLIGSDTQYF.

This clone was counted once. The chain combines TRBV27 with TRBJ2-2; 7 positions agree with TRBD2. V lost 2 bases, J lost 3 bases, and 6 bases stayed unmatched. This CDR3 has 16 residues. Germline CDR1 and CDR2: MNHEY and SMNVEV (reference sequence). The CDR3 region has the DNA TGTGCCAGCAGTTTAGAGGGACTACCCTACACCGGGGAGCTGTTTTTT. Protein sequence: CASSLEGLPYTGELFF.

This chain joins TRBV7-6 and TRBJ2-3; D not certain. V lost 7 bases, J lost 2 bases, and 16 bases lay in between. In germline, CDR1 is SGHVS, CDR2 FNYEAQ. The length of the CDR3 is 15 residues. The CDR3 reads CASTTGGTPTDTQYF. The CDR3 DNA reads as TGTGCCAGCACGACGGGTGGAACCCCCACAGATACGCAGTATTTT.

The chain carries TRBV11-3 and TRBJ1-6, with 8 nucleotides matching TRBD1. With V trimmed by 4 bases and J by 7 bases, 12 bases remained unmatched. This CDR3 is 17 amino acids long. Germline V gives CDR1 SGHNT, CDR2 YENEEA. The CDR3 region has the DNA TGTGCCAGCAGCTCAACGACCTCGACAGGGGAAAATTCACCCCTCCACTTT. Translation: CASSSTTSTGENSPLHF.

This chain uses TRBV6-5 with TRBJ1-1, with D maybe TRBD1 (6 bases). Germline V CDR1 and CDR2: MNHEY, SVGAGI. The ends were cut back, 7 bases at V and 4 bases at J, with 16 bases in the middle. The CDR3 spans 14 residues. CDR3: CASTNSGVGTEAFF. The CDR3 DNA is TGTGCCAGCACTAACTCAGGGGTGGGCACTGAAGCTTTCTTT.

The chain links TRBV19 to TRBJ1-4; perhaps TRBD1 as D (5 bases). Looked up from germline, CDR1 is LNHDA and CDR2 is SQIVND (reference sequence). CDR3 length equals 15 residues. The V gene lost 7 bases and the J gene lost 10 bases, with 22 bases spanning the gap. The CDR3 DNA sequence: TGTGCCAGTAAGGGCATTGGGACTTCGGGGGTAAAACTGTTTTTT. This codes for CASKGIGTSGVKLFF. Together with reference TRBV19 and TRBJ1-4, the CDR3 gives the full variable domain: DGGITQSPKYLFRKEGQNVTLSCEQNLNHDAMYWYRQDPGQGLRLIYYSQIVNDFQKGDIAEGYSVSREKKESFPLTVTSAQKNPTAFYLCASKGIGTSGVKLFFGSGTQLSVL.

This chain connects TRBV7-9 to TRBJ2-7, with a possible D match to TRBD1 (5 bases). Trimming removed 5 bases at V and 3 bases at J, with 8 bases between. This CDR3 spans 12 amino acids. Germline values: CDR1 SEHNR, CDR2 FQNEAQ (reference sequence). The CDR3 spells CASSNRGYEQYF. DNA of the CDR3: TGTGCCAGCAGCAATAGGGGCTACGAGCAGTACTTC. Using reference TRBV7-9 and TRBJ2-7 for the parts outside the CDR3, the full variable domain is DTGVSQNPRHKITKRGQNVTFRCDPISEHNRLYWYRQTLGQGPEFLTYFQNEAQLEKSRLLSDRFSAERPKGSFSTLEIQRTEQGDSAMYLCASSNRGYEQYFGPGTRLTVT.

V usage is TRBV2 and J usage is TRBJ1-4; D perhaps matches TRBD1 (6 bases). There are 14 residues in the CDR3. Per germline, CDR1 SNHLY and CDR2 FYNNEI. V was shortened by 6 bases and J by 6 bases, with 14 bases between the two germline ends. In nucleotides, the CDR3 is TGTGCCAGCAGGACCGTAGGGGGGGATGAAAAACTGTTTTTT. Translation gives CASRTVGGDEKLFF.

The CDR3 spells CAIRTDGTSTDTQYF. The CDR3 coding sequence is TGTGCCATCAGGACGGACGGAACTAGCACAGATACGCAGTATTTT. The chain carries TRBV10-3 and TRBJ2-3; D unresolved. V was trimmed by 6 bases and J by 0 bases, leaving 13 bases between them. The CDR3 spans 15 residues. Looked up from germline, CDR1 is ENHRY and CDR2 is SYGVKD.

The chain uses TRBV4-1 and TRBJ2-1; 7 bases align to TRBD2. Germline V gene sequence: CDR1 MGHRA, CDR2 YSYEKL. V was clipped by 5 bases and J by 10 bases; unmatched bases: 14. The CDR3 sequence is 15 residues long. In DNA form, the CDR3 reads TGCGCCAGCAGCTCCGAAGGGAGGGGTGCAAAGGAGCAGTTCTTC. Its protein is CASSSEGRGAKEQFF.

V is TRBV7-2 and J is TRBJ1-1; D is undetermined. Deletions cut 1 base from V and 0 bases from J, with 9 bases between. The CDR3 spans 15 residues. Germline CDR1 reads SGHTA; CDR2 reads FQGNSA. Here the CDR3 reads CASSLGLGMNTEAFF. CDR3 bases: TGTGCCAGCAGCTTAGGTTTAGGGATGAACACTGAAGCTTTCTTT.

The chain has TRBV25-1 and TRBJ2-7; TRBD1 matches at 9 bases. Germline CDR1 is MGHDK and CDR2 is SYGVNS. The CDR3 contains 15 residues. J was trimmed by 5 bases and V by 2 bases; bases with no gene match: 7. CDR3 sequence reads: CASSERTGVVHEQYF. The CDR3 bases are TGTGCCAGCAGTGAACGGACAGGGGTAGTCCACGAGCAGTACTTC.

The chain has TRBV7-3 and TRBJ2-1; 8 nucleotides match TRBD2. With V trimmed by 5 bases and J by 2 bases, 5 bases remained unmatched. This CDR3 is built from 15 residues. Per germline, CDR1 SGHTA and CDR2 FQGTGA. In DNA, the CDR3 is TGTGCCAGCAGCCGAGAAGCGGGGGCCTACAATGAGCAGTTCTTC. Its protein product is CASSREAGAYNEQFF.

The V call is TRBV9, the J call TRBJ2-3; maybe TRBD1 (6 bases). The CDR3 runs to 15 residues. V shed 3 bases and J shed 2 bases, with 13 bases lying between them. Germline V CDR1 and CDR2: SGDLS, YYNGEE. The CDR3 loop is CASSEPGQATDTQYF. CDR3 DNA sequence: TGTGCCAGCAGCGAGCCGGGACAAGCCACAGATACGCAGTATTTT.

This sequence joins TRBV25-1 and TRBJ2-5, with 7 bases that match TRBD1. The CDR3 has 13 residues. Trimming at V came to 4 bases and at J to 2 bases, leaving 1 base not matched to a gene. Germline V CDR1 and CDR2: MGHDK, SYGVNS. The CDR3 region has the DNA TGTGCCAGCAGTGGACAGGGTCAAGAGACCCAGTACTTC. Protein: CASSGQGQETQYF.

The J gene is TRBJ2-7, the V gene TRBV6-5, with D perhaps matching TRBD1 (6 bases). Trimming shortened V by 4 bases and J by 5 bases, and 15 bases separated the two germline ends. CDR3 length: 14 amino acids. Germline V gene lookup returns CDR1 MNHEY and CDR2 SVGAGI. Here the CDR3 DNA reads TGTGCCAGCAGTTTACCGGGGACACGTAACGAGCAGTACTTC. Translated, it gives CASSLPGTRNEQYF.

V gene TRBV27 combines with J gene TRBJ2-4; tentative D call: TRBD1 (6 bases). Trimming pared 4 bases from V and 0 bases from J, leaving 13 bases between. This CDR3 has 16 residues. Germline V gene sequence: CDR1 MNHEY, CDR2 SMNVEV (reference sequence). CDR3 in DNA: TGTGCCAGCAGTTCATTGACAGGTATAGCCAAAAACATTCAGTACTTC. This codes for CASSSLTGIAKNIQYF.

The chain employs TRBV4-1 and TRBJ2-7; D may be TRBD2 (5 bases). CDR3 size: 20 residues. From germline, CDR1 is MGHRA and CDR2 YSYEKL. Trimming removed 0 bases at V and 3 bases at J, with 27 bases between. As DNA, the CDR3 is TGCGCCAGCAGCCAAGATACGGACCCCTCCCTCAGACCGGGATACTACGAGCAGTACTTC. Translation gives CASSQDTDPSLRPGYYEQYF.

The CDR3 DNA sequence: TGTGCCAGCAGCTTGGGGGGGGTCGGACGAGGTAATGAAAAACTGTTTTTT. Residues: CASSLGGVGRGNEKLFF. The J gene is TRBJ1-4, the V gene TRBV5-4, with TRBD1 as a possible D gene (5 bases). The CDR3 contains 17 residues. Germline assignment: CDR1 SGHNT and CDR2 YYREEE (reference sequence). Trimming shortened V by 0 bases and J by 4 bases, and 16 bases separated the two germline ends. Full variable domain (outside the CDR3, taken from reference TRBV5-4 and TRBJ1-4): ETGVTQSPTHLIKTRGQQVTLRCSSQSGHNTVSWYQQALGQGPQFIFQYYREEENGRGNFPPRFSGLQFPNYSSELNVNALELDDSALYLCASSLGGVGRGNEKLFFGSGTQLSVL.

This clone was found once. V is TRBV21-1 and J is TRBJ1-4. TRBV21-1 is a pseudogene segment. The CDR3 sequence is 18 residues long. The DNA for the CDR3 is TGTGCCAGCAGCCTCAGGGGGAGGGACCGAGCAACTAATGAAAAACTGTTTTTT. It specifies CASSLRGRDRATNEKLFF.

By sample fraction, this clone is medium-sized (0.01 to 0.1%). CDR3: CASSGTAGTGEMEFF. CDR3 bases: TGTGCCAGCTCGGGGACGGCCGGGACAGGGGAGATGGAGTTCTTC. The rearrangement joins TRBV18 to TRBJ2-1, with 10 positions matching TRBD1. V lost 6 bases, J lost 14 bases, and 16 bases stayed unmatched. CDR3 length: 15 amino acids. CDR1 and CDR2 (germline): KGHSH, LQKENI. Combining the CDR3 with reference TRBV18 and TRBJ2-1 gives the whole variable domain NAGVMQNPRHLVRRRGQEARLRCSPMKGHSHVYWYRQLPEEGLKFMVYLQKENIIDESGMPKERFSAEFPKEGPSILRIQQVVRGDSAAYFCASSGTAGTGEMEFFGPGTRLTVL.

The chain combines TRBV7-9 with TRBJ2-7; the D is unclear. From germline, CDR1 is SEHNR and CDR2 FQNEAQ (reference sequence). The V end lost 5 bases, the J end lost 7 bases, and 12 bases lay between the germline ends. CDR3 length: 12 amino acids. Here the CDR3 reads CASSPSSWEQYF. The CDR3 DNA sequence: TGTGCCAGCAGCCCTTCATCGTGGGAGCAGTACTTC. Variable domain in full (rest from reference TRBV7-9 and TRBJ2-7): DTGVSQNPRHKITKRGQNVTFRCDPISEHNRLYWYRQTLGQGPEFLTYFQNEAQLEKSRLLSDRFSAERPKGSFSTLEIQRTEQGDSAMYLCASSPSSWEQYFGPGTRLTVT.

The CDR3 sequence is CASSQELRTGLLYGETQYF. DNA for the CDR3: TGCGCCAGCAGCCAAGAATTGAGGACAGGGCTCCTTTACGGGGAGACCCAGTACTTC. The genes are TRBV4-1 and TRBJ2-5; the match to TRBD1 covers 8 bases. In germline, CDR1 is MGHRA, CDR2 YSYEKL. The V segment lost 0 bases and the J segment 5 bases; nucleotides outside the gene matches: 17. This CDR3 is 19 amino acids long.

The chain is built from TRBV28 and TRBJ2-2; 7 nucleotides agree with TRBD2. The CDR3 has 16 amino acids. The junction had 6 bases not matched to a gene; V was cut back by 1 base and J by 4 bases. Germline CDR1 is MDHEN and CDR2 is SYDVKM. CDR3 amino acids: CASSLSTGRSTGELFF. The DNA of the CDR3 is TGTGCCAGCAGTTTATCCACCGGGAGGAGCACCGGGGAGCTGTTTTTT.

V and J are TRBV15 and TRBJ1-4, with TRBD1 matching 9 bases. CDR1 and CDR2 (germline): LNHNV, YYDKDF (reference sequence). CDR3 length equals 15 residues. V trimming: 5 bases; J trimming: 6 bases; junction bases outside the gene matches: 7. CDR3 amino acids: CATSGGQGWDEKLFF. The CDR3 DNA reads as TGTGCCACCAGCGGGGGACAGGGTTGGGATGAAAAACTGTTTTTT.

This chain connects TRBV18 to TRBJ2-5; tentative D call: TRBD1 (6 bases). Germline assignment: CDR1 KGHSH and CDR2 LQKENI. Trimming cost V 6 bases and J 1 base, with 15 bases left between them. The CDR3 runs to 15 residues. As DNA, the CDR3 is TGTGCCAGCTCGCCCCTCAGGGGACCCCAAGAGACCCAGTACTTC. Protein sequence: CASSPLRGPQETQYF.

The chain couples TRBV6-4 to TRBJ1-1, with D unclear. Trimming shortened V by 6 bases and J by 4 bases, and 15 bases separated the two germline ends. This CDR3 has 14 residues. From germline, CDR1 is MRHNA and CDR2 SNTAGT. DNA of the CDR3: TGTGCCAGCAGCCCACGAGAGGGTTCCACTGAAGCTTTCTTT. This gives the protein CASSPREGSTEAFF.

This clone was detected only once. J is TRBJ2-1 and V is TRBV9; 10 bases align to TRBD1. This CDR3 contains 14 residues. Germline CDR1 reads SGDLS; CDR2 reads YYNGEE. V shed 5 bases and J 7 bases; nucleotides not matched to a gene: 6. The CDR3 DNA reads TGTGCCAGCAGAGCGGACAGGGGGAATAATGAGCAGTTCTTC. Translation gives CASRADRGNNEQFF.